These 27 T cell receptor beta chains share one sample of origin, sequenced in a study of T-cell memory formation after mild COVID-19. TCRdb itself ran the 5' RACE reads through MiXCR, one entry per CDR3 protein. Among approximately 340,000 distinct CDR3 sequences listed, around 15% were seen once. The sample taken for sequencing was PBMCs or a T cell subset sorted from them (not recorded which). The receptors derive from a man aged 18-30 years who had mild COVID-19 (a few samples of this study predate the infection). Cell type and time point are not known.

A few counts support this clonotype. The rearrangement uses TRBV18 and TRBJ2-1; TRBD2 aligns across 9 bases. The CDR3 contains 15 residues. Germline CDR1 and CDR2: KGHSH and LQKENI. V lost 2 bases, J lost 5 bases, and 4 bases stayed unmatched. This CDR3 is CASSPGKRGDNEQFF. As DNA, the CDR3 is TGTGCCAGCTCACCAGGGAAGCGGGGGGACAATGAGCAGTTCTTC.

This clonotype was observed a handful of times. The rearrangement uses TRBV7-8 and TRBJ1-5; D not resolved. The germline CDR1 and CDR2 sequences are SGHVS and FQNEAQ. V was shortened by 1 base and J by 5 bases, with 9 bases between the two germline ends. The length of the CDR3 is 14 residues. CDR3 sequence: CASSLGVIDQPQHF. The CDR3 DNA is TGTGCCAGCAGCTTAGGGGTCATTGATCAGCCCCAGCATTTT. The full variable domain, its missing parts supplied by reference TRBV7-8 and TRBJ1-5, is GAGVSQSPRYKVAKRGQDVALRCDPISGHVSLFWYQQALGQGPEFLTYFQNEAQLDKSGLPSDRFFAERPEGSVSTLKIQRTQQEDSAVYLCASSLGVIDQPQHFGDGTRLSIL.

The V gene is TRBV4-1, the J gene TRBJ2-4; tentative D call: TRBD1 (6 bases). The CDR3 is 13 residues long. Trimming pared 2 bases from V and 9 bases from J, leaving 11 bases between. CDR1 and CDR2 (germline): MGHRA, YSYEKL. In DNA form, the CDR3 reads TGCGCCAGCAGCCAAACAGGGTACGGCATTCAGTACTTC. This translates into CASSQTGYGIQYF.

The chain has TRBV6-5 and TRBJ2-7, with 7 nucleotides matching TRBD1. The CDR3 is 11 residues long. The trim removed 5 bases at V and 6 bases at J, leaving 1 base unmatched. Germline V CDR1 and CDR2: MNHEY, SVGAGI. CDR3 sequence (DNA): TGTGCCAGCAGTACAGGGGTCGAGCAGTACTTC. Encoded protein: CASSTGVEQYF.

In its sample, this clonotype was seen many times. This chain joins TRBV7-3 and TRBJ1-2, with 8 positions matching TRBD1. Trimming cost V 5 bases and J 4 bases; bases outside gene matches: 6. CDR1 and CDR2 (germline): SGHTA, FQGTGA. This CDR3 has 14 residues. Written as DNA, the CDR3 is TGTGCCAGCAGCCCCGGACAGGGAGCCTATGGCTACACCTTC. Translating gives CASSPGQGAYGYTF.

The V and J genes are TRBV7-2 and TRBJ2-1; D might be TRBD1 or TRBD2, each matching 6 bases. Germline CDR1 SGHTA, CDR2 FQGNSA. Trimming removed 1 base from V and 9 bases from J, with 13 bases in between. The CDR3 covers 14 residues. CDR3 protein: CASSLGGAQGEQFF. CDR3 nucleotides: TGTGCCAGCAGCTTAGGGGGGGCCCAGGGTGAGCAGTTCTTC.

The rearrangement uses TRBV5-1 and TRBJ1-1, with 8 bases lining up with TRBD1. Germline V lookup: CDR1 SGHRS, CDR2 YFSETQ. The CDR3 consists of 15 residues. With 4 bases clipped from V and 0 bases from J, the junction kept 5 bases outside the gene matches. CDR3 amino acids: CASSGGDRMNTEAFF. Written as DNA, the CDR3 is TGCGCCAGCAGCGGGGGGGACAGGATGAACACTGAAGCTTTCTTT.

A few counts support this clonotype. The V gene is TRBV12-3 or TRBV12-4, the J gene TRBJ2-1, with 14 bases matching TRBD2. This CDR3 region has 19 residues. V trimming: 5 bases; J trimming: 8 bases; junction bases outside the gene matches: 17. CDR3 sequence: CASSLLIGLAGGTLDEQFF. DNA for the CDR3: TGTGCCAGCAGTCTCCTGATTGGACTAGCGGGGGGAACTCTCGATGAGCAGTTCTTC.

The gene calls are TRBV7-9 and TRBJ2-1; TRBD2 matches at 7 bases. The CDR3 sequence is 18 residues long. In germline, CDR1 is SEHNR, CDR2 FQNEAQ (reference sequence). V trimming: 5 bases; J trimming: 0 bases; junction bases outside the gene matches: 13. The CDR3 nucleotides are TGTGCCAGCAGCCCCCGAGGAACTAGCGAGAGCTCCTACAATGAGCAGTTCTTC. This codes for CASSPRGTSESSYNEQFF.

This clonotype showed up many times. J is TRBJ2-5 and V is TRBV5-5, with 11 bases matching TRBD1. Germline CDR1 and CDR2: SGHKS and YYEKEE (reference sequence). The CDR3 covers 16 residues. The V gene end was trimmed by 4 bases and the J gene end by 4 bases; junction bases not matched to a gene: 9. CDR3 DNA: TGTGCCAGCAGCCCTAGGACAGGGGGCAAGGGAGAGACCCAGTACTTC. This sequence encodes CASSPRTGGKGETQYF.

This clonotype has more than one count but fewer than ten. V is TRBV7-9 and J is TRBJ1-3; D remains unclear. The CDR3 sequence is 15 residues long. V was trimmed by 5 bases and J by 0 bases, leaving 11 bases between them. Germline V lookup: CDR1 SEHNR, CDR2 FQNEAQ (reference sequence). The CDR3 region has the DNA TGTGCCAGCAGCCCAGCGGTGTTCTCTGGAAACACCATATATTTT. Residues: CASSPAVFSGNTIYF.

This clonotype showed up just a few times. V usage is TRBV12-3 or TRBV12-4 and J usage is TRBJ1-5; D is unclear. V lost 6 bases to trimming and J lost 4 bases, with 13 bases between them. The CDR3 runs to 14 residues. DNA for the CDR3: TGTGCCAGCAGCACGGGCCAGCAAAATCAGCCCCAGCATTTT. This codes for CASSTGQQNQPQHF.

This chain joins TRBV5-1 and TRBJ2-2, with D possibly being TRBD2 (5 bases). Per germline, CDR1 SGHRS and CDR2 YFSETQ. V was cut by 3 bases and J by 3 bases, with 12 bases left in between. This CDR3 has 15 amino acids. CDR3: CASSSAGPHTGELFF. For the CDR3, the DNA is TGCGCCAGCAGCTCCGCGGGCCCGCACACCGGGGAGCTGTTTTTT.

J is TRBJ2-7 and V is TRBV5-4; TRBD1 might be the D (6 bases). V shed 4 bases and J shed 6 bases, with 20 bases lying between them. The V gene's germline CDR1 is SGHNT and CDR2 YYREEE (reference sequence). The CDR3 consists of 15 residues. The CDR3 bases are TGTGCCAGCAGCGCCCGCTTTGGGGGCGAGGCCGAGCAGTACTTC. It yields the protein CASSARFGGEAEQYF. Together with reference TRBV5-4 and TRBJ2-7, the CDR3 gives the full variable domain: ETGVTQSPTHLIKTRGQQVTLRCSSQSGHNTVSWYQQALGQGPQFIFQYYREEENGRGNFPPRFSGLQFPNYSSELNVNALELDDSALYLCASSARFGGEAEQYFGPGTRLTVT.

The J gene is TRBJ2-1, the V gene TRBV5-1; either TRBD1 or TRBD2 may fit D (5 bases each). The CDR3 spans 13 residues. Deletions cut 3 bases from V and 10 bases from J, with 14 bases between. CDR1 is SGHRS, CDR2 YFSETQ, per germline. In DNA, the CDR3 is TGCGCCAGCAGCTCGGGGACGTCCGGGGAGCAGTTCTTC. Its protein product is CASSSGTSGEQFF.

The gene calls are TRBV27 and TRBJ1-1; D gene unclear. This CDR3 has 15 amino acids. V shed 8 bases and J shed 5 bases, with 21 bases lying between them. Germline V gene lookup returns CDR1 MNHEY and CDR2 SMNVEV (reference sequence). In DNA form, the CDR3 reads TGTGCCAGCCTTGGACTCCCCGGAACGAGTACTGAAGCTTTCTTT. Residues: CASLGLPGTSTEAFF.

This sequence joins TRBV6-6 and TRBJ2-3, with TRBD1 as a possible D gene (5 bases). The germline V gene has CDR1 MNHNY and CDR2 SVGAGI (reference sequence). V lost 7 bases and J lost 2, with 10 bases in between. This CDR3 comprises 13 residues. CDR3 amino acids: CASTGHLTDTQYF. For the CDR3, the DNA is TGTGCCAGCACCGGACACCTCACAGATACGCAGTATTTT.

This clonotype has at least ten counts. This chain joins TRBV5-6 and TRBJ2-5, with 8 bases aligning to TRBD2. The germline V gene has CDR1 SGHDT and CDR2 YYEEEE. The CDR3 length is 15 residues. V trimming: 1 base; J trimming: 2 bases; junction bases outside the gene matches: 4. This CDR3 is CASSLPGGSQETQYF. CDR3 nucleotide sequence: TGTGCCAGCAGCTTGCCGGGGGGGAGTCAAGAGACCCAGTACTTC.

This clonotype was detected only a few times. The rearrangement links TRBV11-3 to TRBJ2-1; 11 nucleotides match TRBD2. Germline trimming cut 2 bases from V and 9 bases from J; bases unmatched to any gene: 12. CDR1 is SGHNT, CDR2 YENEEA, per germline. This CDR3 is 17 amino acids long. The CDR3: CASSLREPSGGLVEQFF. Written as DNA, the CDR3 is TGTGCCAGCAGCTTAAGGGAGCCTAGCGGGGGGCTGGTTGAGCAGTTCTTC. Full variable domain (outside the CDR3, taken from reference TRBV11-3 and TRBJ2-1): EAGVVQSPRYKIIEKKQPVAFWCNPISGHNTLYWYLQNLGQGPELLIRYENEEAVDDSQLPKDRFSAERLKGVDSTLKIQPAELGDSAVYLCASSLREPSGGLVEQFFGPGTRLTVL.

This clonotype showed up just a few times. The rearrangement joins TRBV5-1 to TRBJ1-2; 11 bases are a match to TRBD1. Germline V gives CDR1 SGHRS, CDR2 YFSETQ. Losses at the gene ends were 4 bases for V and 6 bases for J; bases not matched to a gene: 14. The CDR3 covers 17 residues. The CDR3 reads CASSRAGQGASLDGYTF. In nucleotides, the CDR3 is TGCGCCAGCAGCCGTGCCGGACAGGGGGCGAGTCTCGATGGCTACACCTTC. Combining the CDR3 with reference TRBV5-1 and TRBJ1-2 gives the whole variable domain KAGVTQTPRYLIKTRGQQVTLSCSPISGHRSVSWYQQTPGQGLQFLFEYFSETQRNKGNFPGRFSGRQFSNSRSEMNVSTLELGDSALYLCASSRAGQGASLDGYTFGSGTRLTVV.

This clonotype was seen at least ten times. The chain has TRBV12-3 or TRBV12-4 and TRBJ2-3; tentative D call: TRBD2 (6 bases). V lost 2 bases and J 2 bases, leaving 11 bases between the germline ends. CDR3 length equals 15 residues. CDR3 region: CASSLRAGTTDTQYF. Written as DNA, the CDR3 is TGTGCCAGCAGTTTACGGGCGGGGACCACAGATACGCAGTATTTT.

The chain couples TRBV7-2 to TRBJ2-7, with no clear D. CDR3 length: 14 amino acids. Germline CDR1 is SGHTA and CDR2 is FQGNSA. V lost 4 bases, J lost 2 bases, and 12 bases lay in between. Written as DNA, the CDR3 is TGTGCCAGCAGCTGGACCGACGGTACCTACGAGCAGTACTTC. Amino acids: CASSWTDGTYEQYF.

The chain joins TRBV9 to TRBJ2-7; perhaps TRBD2 as D (6 bases). Trimming stripped 0 bases from V and 1 base from J, with 11 bases between. The CDR3 is made up of 15 amino acids. Germline V CDR1 and CDR2: SGDLS, YYNGEE. The CDR3 sequence: CASSVGRGKSYEQYF. CDR3 nucleotide sequence: TGTGCCAGCAGCGTAGGGAGGGGAAAATCCTACGAGCAGTACTTC.

This chain links TRBV6-2 or TRBV6-3 with TRBJ2-6; D gene unclear. V was shortened by 6 bases and J by 0 bases, with 15 bases between the two germline ends. This CDR3 region has 17 residues. CDR1 MNHEY and CDR2 SVGEGT come from the germline V gene. The CDR3 sequence: CASRREPYLSGANVLTF. The CDR3 nucleotides read TGTGCCAGCAGACGAGAACCCTACCTCTCTGGGGCCAACGTCCTGACTTTC.

The genes are TRBV10-3 and TRBJ1-2; a weak D match, TRBD1 (5 bases). CDR3 length equals 13 residues. Germline CDR1 is ENHRY and CDR2 is SYGVKD. The V gene lost 2 bases and the J gene lost 4 bases, with 8 bases spanning the gap. CDR3 sequence reads: CAISEEGAYGYTF. The DNA of the CDR3 is TGTGCCATCAGTGAGGAAGGGGCCTATGGCTACACCTTC.

A few counts support this clonotype. The chain is built from TRBV4-1 and TRBJ2-5; D gene ambiguous. The CDR3 covers 13 residues. V lost 4 bases and J 5 bases, leaving 11 bases between the germline ends. From germline, CDR1 is MGHRA and CDR2 YSYEKL. DNA for the CDR3: TGCGCCAGCAGCCCGCCGTTACTCGAGACCCAGTACTTC. It specifies CASSPPLLETQYF.

This CDR3 is CASRRKGGSPLHF. CDR3 bases: TGTGCCAGCAGGAGAAAGGGGGGTTCACCCCTCCACTTT. V gene TRBV7-3 combines with J gene TRBJ1-6; tentative D call: TRBD1 (6 bases). Trimming stripped 6 bases from V and 9 bases from J, with 12 bases between. The CDR3 is made up of 13 amino acids. In germline, CDR1 is SGHTA, CDR2 FQGTGA.